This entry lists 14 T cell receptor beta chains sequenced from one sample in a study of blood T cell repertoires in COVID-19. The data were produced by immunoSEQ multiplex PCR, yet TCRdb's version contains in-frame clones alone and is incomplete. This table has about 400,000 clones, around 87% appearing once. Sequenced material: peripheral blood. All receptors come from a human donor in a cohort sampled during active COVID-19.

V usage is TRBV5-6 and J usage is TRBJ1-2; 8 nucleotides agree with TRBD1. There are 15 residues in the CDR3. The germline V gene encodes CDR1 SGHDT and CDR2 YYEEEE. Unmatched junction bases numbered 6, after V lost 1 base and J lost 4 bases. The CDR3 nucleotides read TGTGCCAGCAGCTTGCCAACCGGGACAGGCTATGGCTACACCTTC. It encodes CASSLPTGTGYGYTF.

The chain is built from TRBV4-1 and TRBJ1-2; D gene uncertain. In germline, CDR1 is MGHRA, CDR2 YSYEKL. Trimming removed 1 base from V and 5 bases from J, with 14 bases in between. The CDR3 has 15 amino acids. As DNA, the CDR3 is TGCGCCAGCAGCCAAGGGGTCCGGGAGGGTTATGGCTACACCTTC. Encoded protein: CASSQGVREGYGYTF.

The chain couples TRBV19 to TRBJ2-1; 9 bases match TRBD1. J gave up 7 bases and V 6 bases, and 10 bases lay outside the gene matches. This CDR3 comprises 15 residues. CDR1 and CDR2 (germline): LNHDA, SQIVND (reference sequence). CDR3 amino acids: CASRGGQGSWNEQFF. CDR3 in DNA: TGTGCCAGTAGGGGGGGACAGGGAAGCTGGAATGAGCAGTTCTTC.

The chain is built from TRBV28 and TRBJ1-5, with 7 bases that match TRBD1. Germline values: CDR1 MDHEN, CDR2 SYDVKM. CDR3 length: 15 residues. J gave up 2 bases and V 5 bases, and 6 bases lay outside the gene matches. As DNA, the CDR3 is TGTGCCAGCAGTACTCAGGGGGAAGGCAATCAGCCCCAGCATTTT. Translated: CASSTQGEGNQPQHF.

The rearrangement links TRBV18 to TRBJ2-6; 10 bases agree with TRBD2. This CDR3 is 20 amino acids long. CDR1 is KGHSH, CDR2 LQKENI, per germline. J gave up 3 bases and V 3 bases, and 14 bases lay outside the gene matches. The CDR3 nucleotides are TGTGCCAGCTCACCTAATTCCGGTCGGCTAGCGGGAGTTGGGGCCAACGTCCTGACTTTC. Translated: CASSPNSGRLAGVGANVLTF. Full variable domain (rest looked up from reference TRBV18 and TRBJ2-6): NAGVMQNPRHLVRRRGQEARLRCSPMKGHSHVYWYRQLPEEGLKFMVYLQKENIIDESGMPKERFSAEFPKEGPSILRIQQVVRGDSAAYFCASSPNSGRLAGVGANVLTFGAGSRLTVL.

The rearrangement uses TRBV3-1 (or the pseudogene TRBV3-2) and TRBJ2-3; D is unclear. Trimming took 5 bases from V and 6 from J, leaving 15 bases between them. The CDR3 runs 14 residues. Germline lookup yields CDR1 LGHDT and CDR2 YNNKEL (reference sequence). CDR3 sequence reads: CASSNTATPDTQYF. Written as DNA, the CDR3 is TGTGCCAGCAGCAATACAGCCACGCCGGATACGCAGTATTTT.

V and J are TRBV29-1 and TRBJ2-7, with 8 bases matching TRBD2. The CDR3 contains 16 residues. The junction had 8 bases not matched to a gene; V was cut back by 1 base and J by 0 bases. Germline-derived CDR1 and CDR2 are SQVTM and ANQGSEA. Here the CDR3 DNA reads TGCAGCGTTGAAGGCCCTGCCAGCGGGAGCTCCTACGAGCAGTACTTC. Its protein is CSVEGPASGSSYEQYF.

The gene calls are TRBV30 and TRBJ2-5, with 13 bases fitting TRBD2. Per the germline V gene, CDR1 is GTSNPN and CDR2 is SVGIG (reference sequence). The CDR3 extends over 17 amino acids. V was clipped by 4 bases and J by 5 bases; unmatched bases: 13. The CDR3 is CAWTHTGLAGARETQYF. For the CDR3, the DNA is TGTGCCTGGACCCACACCGGACTAGCGGGAGCTCGCGAGACCCAGTACTTC.

The CDR3 sequence is CASSPWPMNTEAFF. The CDR3 DNA reads TGTGCCAGCTCACCGTGGCCGATGAACACTGAAGCTTTCTTT. The chain employs TRBV18 and TRBJ1-1; no clear D. Deletions cut 3 bases from V and 0 bases from J, with 8 bases between. Germline-derived CDR1 and CDR2 are KGHSH and LQKENI. This CDR3 has 14 residues.

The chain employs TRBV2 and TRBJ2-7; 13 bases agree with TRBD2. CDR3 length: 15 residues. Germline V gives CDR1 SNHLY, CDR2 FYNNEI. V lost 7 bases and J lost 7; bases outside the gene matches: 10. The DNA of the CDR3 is TGTGCCAGCACCCTACTAGCGGGGGGGCCTCGGGAGCAGTACTTC. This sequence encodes CASTLLAGGPREQYF.

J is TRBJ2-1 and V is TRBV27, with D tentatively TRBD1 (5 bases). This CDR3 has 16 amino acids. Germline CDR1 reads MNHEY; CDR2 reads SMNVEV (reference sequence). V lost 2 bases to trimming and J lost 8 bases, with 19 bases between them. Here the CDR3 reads CASSLIKQVPWDEQFF. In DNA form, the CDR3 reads TGTGCCAGCAGTTTAATCAAACAGGTCCCTTGGGATGAGCAGTTCTTC.

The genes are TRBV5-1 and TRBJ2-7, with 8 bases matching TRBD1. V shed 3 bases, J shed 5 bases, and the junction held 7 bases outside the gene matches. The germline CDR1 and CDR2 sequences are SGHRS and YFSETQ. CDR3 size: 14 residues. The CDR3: CASSSGTGRNEQYF. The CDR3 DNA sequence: TGCGCCAGCAGCTCCGGGACAGGCAGGAACGAGCAGTACTTC.

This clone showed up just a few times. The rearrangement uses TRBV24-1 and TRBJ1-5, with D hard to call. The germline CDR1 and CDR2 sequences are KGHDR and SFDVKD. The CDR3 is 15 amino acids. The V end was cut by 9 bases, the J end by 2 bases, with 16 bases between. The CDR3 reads CATSGGTSGNQPQHF. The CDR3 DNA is TGTGCCACCTCCGGAGGAACCAGTGGCAATCAGCCCCAGCATTTT.

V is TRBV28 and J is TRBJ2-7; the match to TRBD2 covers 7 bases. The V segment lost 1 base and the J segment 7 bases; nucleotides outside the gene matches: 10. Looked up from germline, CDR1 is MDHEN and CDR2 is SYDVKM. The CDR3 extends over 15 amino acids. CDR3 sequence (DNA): TGTGCCAGCAGTTTATTGGGGGGGAGGGCCGGTGAGCAGTACTTC. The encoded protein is CASSLLGGRAGEQYF.